A single sample gave rise to the 29 T cell receptor beta chains below, sequenced in a study of OX40 agonist ivuxolimab in advanced cancers. Repertoires were generated with immunoSEQ multiplex PCR, while TCRdb's copy carries only in-frame clones and drops some. The sample carries some 77,000 clones, 80% to 95% recorded once. The sample was CD4+ or CD8+ T cells sorted from blood, taken in a trial of the OX40 agonist ivuxolimab. The source of these receptors is an adult with an advanced solid tumor such as melanoma, head and neck, liver or kidney cancer.

This rearrangement joins TRBV28 to TRBJ1-2, with 7 bases identical to TRBD1. Trimming removed 4 bases from V and 4 bases from J; junction bases left unmatched: 3. Germline CDR1 is MDHEN and CDR2 is SYDVKM. The CDR3 is 13 amino acids. Written as DNA, the CDR3 is TGTGCCAGCAGTTCCGGGACAGCCTATGGCTACACCTTC. It encodes CASSSGTAYGYTF.

V and J are TRBV7-9 and TRBJ1-3; D not certain. Germline V gene sequence: CDR1 SEHNR, CDR2 FQNEAQ (reference sequence). This CDR3 has 11 amino acids. V was cut by 4 bases and J by 2 bases, with 0 bases left in between. CDR3 DNA sequence: TGTGCCAGCAGCTCTGGAAACACCATATATTTT. This translates into CASSSGNTIYF.

The chain is built from TRBV28 and TRBJ1-5; the D is unclear. This CDR3 contains 18 residues. CDR1 MDHEN and CDR2 SYDVKM come from the germline V gene. Trimming shortened V by 2 bases and J by 7 bases, and 24 bases separated the two germline ends. CDR3 residues: CASSLRPVTRRTGQPQHF. In DNA form, the CDR3 reads TGTGCCAGCAGTTTACGCCCTGTTACCAGACGGACGGGGCAGCCCCAGCATTTT.

This chain joins TRBV30 and TRBJ2-1; 7 bases line up with TRBD1. The CDR3 extends over 13 amino acids. CDR1 and CDR2 from the germline V gene are GTSNPN and SVGIG (reference sequence). With V trimmed by 5 bases and J by 7 bases, 8 bases remained unmatched. In DNA form, the CDR3 reads TGTGCCTGGGCCGGACAGGTCGCAAATGAGCAGTTCTTC. Protein: CAWAGQVANEQFF. The entire variable domain, with the rest obtained from reference TRBV30 and TRBJ2-1, is as follows: SQTIHQWPATLVQPVGSPLSLECTVEGTSNPNLYWYRQAAGRGLQLLFYSVGIGQISSEVPQNLSASRPQDRQFILSSKKLLLSDSGFYLCAWAGQVANEQFFGPGTRLTVL.

V is TRBV5-1 and J is TRBJ1-1; the D is unclear. V dropped 4 bases and J dropped 5 bases, with 12 bases sitting between them. Germline CDR1 and CDR2: SGHRS and YFSETQ. This CDR3 region has 13 residues. The CDR3 DNA is TGCGCCAGCAGCCCCGATGGGGAGACTGAAGCTTTCTTT. Its protein is CASSPDGETEAFF.

The chain uses TRBV7-9 and TRBJ1-1, with D maybe TRBD1 (5 bases). The CDR3 has 13 amino acids. The V end was cut by 3 bases, the J end by 3 bases, with 8 bases between. CDR1 SEHNR and CDR2 FQNEAQ come from the germline V gene (reference sequence). CDR3 sequence reads: CASSFQGDTEAFF. DNA for the CDR3: TGTGCCAGCAGCTTTCAGGGAGACACTGAAGCTTTCTTT.

The V and J genes are TRBV10-3 and TRBJ2-1; D gene unclear. This CDR3 is 11 amino acids long. Germline V CDR1 and CDR2: ENHRY, SYGVKD. Trimming left V 6 bases short and J 2 bases short, with 2 bases between. The CDR3 region has the DNA TGTGCCATCAGCACCTACAATGAGCAGTTCTTC. Its translation is CAISTYNEQFF.

This chain links TRBV5-5 with TRBJ1-2, with D perhaps TRBD1 (5 bases). Germline V gene sequence: CDR1 SGHKS, CDR2 YYEKEE (reference sequence). The V gene lost 0 bases and the J gene lost 8 bases, with 14 bases spanning the gap. The CDR3 totals 14 residues. The CDR3 coding sequence is TGTGCCAGCAGCTTGGCCGGGTCAGAGGGGGGCTACACCTTC. Amino acid sequence: CASSLAGSEGGYTF. Full variable domain (remainder filled in from reference TRBV5-5 and TRBJ1-2): DAGVTQSPTHLIKTRGQQVTLRCSPISGHKSVSWYQQVLGQGPQFIFQYYEKEERGRGNFPDRFSARQFPNYSSELNVNALLLGDSALYLCASSLAGSEGGYTFGSGTRLTVV.

This clone came up a few times. The CDR3 nucleotides read TGTGCCAGCTCAACGACAGGGTACCCTGAAGCTTTCTTT. Its translation is CASSTTGYPEAFF. This rearrangement joins TRBV18 to TRBJ1-1, with TRBD1 identical over 7 bases. Germline CDR1 reads KGHSH; CDR2 reads LQKENI. J gave up 6 bases and V 5 bases, and 6 bases lay outside the gene matches. The CDR3 consists of 13 residues. The whole variable domain, remainder taken from reference TRBV18 and TRBJ1-1, is NAGVMQNPRHLVRRRGQEARLRCSPMKGHSHVYWYRQLPEEGLKFMVYLQKENIIDESGMPKERFSAEFPKEGPSILRIQQVVRGDSAAYFCASSTTGYPEAFFGQGTRLTVV.

The table lists this clone with a count of one. The DNA for the CDR3 is TGTGCCAGCATACCGGGACAGGGGGCCTGGGAGACCCAGTACTTC. It codes for CASIPGQGAWETQYF. The rearrangement links TRBV6-1 to TRBJ2-5; 12 bases agree with TRBD1. V trimming: 7 bases; J trimming: 5 bases; junction bases outside the gene matches: 8. The germline V gene has CDR1 MNHNS and CDR2 SASEGT. The CDR3 covers 15 residues.

The chain combines TRBV7-9 with TRBJ2-1; 10 bases agree with TRBD2. V gave up 5 bases and J gave up 4 bases; unmatched junction bases: 11. The CDR3 has 17 residues. CDR1 is SEHNR and CDR2 is FQNEAQ in the germline V gene (reference sequence). The CDR3 loop reads CASSPRTPLAGYNEQFF. The CDR3 coding sequence is TGTGCCAGCAGCCCACGGACTCCACTAGCGGGATACAATGAGCAGTTCTTC.

This clone has only one observation. This chain uses TRBV27 with TRBJ2-4; 8 nucleotides agree with TRBD1. The CDR3 runs to 10 residues. Losses at the gene ends were 5 bases for V and 14 bases for J; bases not matched to a gene: 2. Per the germline V gene, CDR1 is MNHEY and CDR2 is SMNVEV (reference sequence). In nucleotides, the CDR3 is TGTGCCAGCAGTGAGGGACAGGAGTACTTC. Amino acids: CASSEGQEYF.

The chain carries TRBV5-1 and TRBJ1-2; D is possibly TRBD1 (5 bases). Germline assignment: CDR1 SGHRS and CDR2 YFSETQ. V gave up 6 bases and J gave up 1 base, with 19 bases separating them. This CDR3 is 16 amino acids long. CDR3 residues: CASTFAGQIFNYGYTF. The CDR3 region has the DNA TGCGCCAGCACGTTCGCGGGGCAGATCTTTAACTATGGCTACACCTTC.

This chain connects TRBV5-8 to TRBJ2-3; 8 nucleotides match TRBD1. The CDR3 is made up of 16 amino acids. CDR1 is SGHTS, CDR2 YDEGEE, per germline. With V trimmed by 0 bases and J by 2 bases, 5 bases remained unmatched. For the CDR3, the DNA is TGTGCCAGCAGCTTGGTAACAGGGGGGCTCACAGATACGCAGTATTTT. It encodes CASSLVTGGLTDTQYF.

This clone was seen just once. This chain links TRBV6-5 with TRBJ2-7; 14 bases are a match to TRBD2. Germline V gene data show CDR1 as MNHEY and CDR2 as SVGAGI. The CDR3 has 15 amino acids. V was pared by 0 bases and J by 6 bases, with 1 base of the junction left unmatched. The CDR3 coding sequence is TGTGCCAGCAGTTACTCGGGACTAGCGGGAGTCGAGCAGTACTTC. Amino acid sequence: CASSYSGLAGVEQYF.

This chain joins TRBV19 and TRBJ2-2, with 9 bases matching TRBD1. Germline CDR1 is LNHDA and CDR2 is SQIVND (reference sequence). Trimming removed 7 bases from V and 0 bases from J; junction bases left unmatched: 3. The CDR3 has 15 residues. The CDR3 DNA follows: TGTGCCAGTACTAGGGACAGGGCGAACACCGGGGAGCTGTTTTTT. Protein product: CASTRDRANTGELFF. Complete variable domain (other parts from reference TRBV19 and TRBJ2-2): DGGITQSPKYLFRKEGQNVTLSCEQNLNHDAMYWYRQDPGQGLRLIYYSQIVNDFQKGDIAEGYSVSREKKESFPLTVTSAQKNPTAFYLCASTRDRANTGELFFGEGSRLTVL.

The chain combines TRBV4-1 with TRBJ2-2, with 9 nucleotides matching TRBD1. The CDR3 sequence is 15 residues long. Germline values: CDR1 MGHRA, CDR2 YSYEKL. V shed 1 base, J shed 4 bases, and the junction held 1 base outside the gene matches. The CDR3 region is CASSQVDRGTGELFF. CDR3 in DNA: TGCGCCAGCAGCCAAGTGGACAGGGGCACCGGGGAGCTGTTTTTT.

The chain has TRBV5-6 and TRBJ2-3, with TRBD2 identical over 7 bases. V lost 0 bases to trimming and J lost 4 bases; unmatched junction nucleotides: 8. The V gene's germline CDR1 is SGHDT and CDR2 YYEEEE. The CDR3 length is 16 residues. CDR3 region: CASSLESGISPDTQYF. The CDR3 nucleotides read TGTGCCAGCAGCTTGGAAAGCGGGATCAGTCCAGATACGCAGTATTTT.

The chain links TRBV6-5 to TRBJ2-2; no reliable D call. The germline V gene encodes CDR1 MNHEY and CDR2 SVGAGI. CDR3 size: 16 residues. The germline V and J ends were trimmed by 2 bases and 4 bases, with 14 bases remaining between them. CDR3 bases: TGTGCCAGCAGTTACGGCCAGACACCCATCACCGGGGAGCTGTTTTTT. Its protein product is CASSYGQTPITGELFF.

This chain joins TRBV14 and TRBJ2-5, with D perhaps matching TRBD2 (6 bases). Germline-derived CDR1 and CDR2 are SGHDN and FVKESK. Trimming cost V 4 bases and J 4 bases, with 19 bases left between them. The CDR3 is 16 residues long. The chain's CDR3 is CASSRGTFPAGETQYF. CDR3 nucleotides: TGTGCCAGCAGCCGCGGGACTTTCCCCGCAGGAGAGACCCAGTACTTC. The full variable domain, in which reference TRBV14 and TRBJ2-5 provide the parts outside the CDR3, is EAGVTQFPSHSVIEKGQTVTLRCDPISGHDNLYWYRRVMGKEIKFLLHFVKESKQDESGMPNNRFLAERTGGTYSTLKVQPAELEDSGVYFCASSRGTFPAGETQYFGPGTRLLVL.

This clone appeared once. This sample includes further DNA sequences coding for the same CDR3. The V call is TRBV7-2, the J call TRBJ2-1; 11 nucleotides line up with TRBD2. The length of the CDR3 is 15 residues. Germline CDR1 and CDR2: SGHTA and FQGNSA. Germline trimming cut 0 bases from V and 6 bases from J; bases unmatched to any gene: 1. The CDR3 nucleotides are TGTGCCAGCAGCTTAGCTAGCGGGGGGGGCAATGAGCAGTTCTTC. Translation: CASSLASGGGNEQFF.

About this clone itself: Other nucleotide sequences in the sample specify the same CDR3. J is TRBJ1-2 and V is TRBV28, with D tentatively TRBD1 (6 bases). Trimming left V 6 bases short and J 4 bases short, with 9 bases between. The CDR3 loop spans 12 amino acids. The germline CDR1 and CDR2 sequences are MDHEN and SYDVKM. The CDR3: CASSLDSYGYTF. The CDR3 bases are TGTGCCAGCAGCCTGGACAGCTATGGCTACACCTTC.

The genes are TRBV6-5 and TRBJ1-1, with 10 bases that match TRBD1. The germline V gene encodes CDR1 MNHEY and CDR2 SVGAGI. This CDR3 has 15 amino acids. The V segment lost 4 bases and the J segment 5 bases; nucleotides outside the gene matches: 7. This CDR3 reads CASSLGTGDWTEAFF. The CDR3 coding sequence is TGTGCCAGCAGTTTAGGGACAGGGGATTGGACTGAAGCTTTCTTT.

This chain uses TRBV11-2 with TRBJ2-2; D is ambiguous. There are 19 residues in the CDR3. The V gene's germline CDR1 is SGHAT and CDR2 FQNNGV. V dropped 5 bases and J dropped 1 base, with 23 bases sitting between them. The CDR3 protein is CASSVTYDLTPQNTGELFF. The CDR3 bases are TGTGCCAGCAGCGTAACATACGACCTAACTCCACAGAACACCGGGGAGCTGTTTTTT.

This sequence joins TRBV6-1 and TRBJ1-2; D not certain. Germline CDR1 MNHNS, CDR2 SASEGT. CDR3 length: 13 residues. The germline V and J ends were trimmed by 2 bases and 4 bases, with 8 bases remaining between them. CDR3 region: CASSEPVPYGYTF. The CDR3 DNA reads as TGTGCCAGCAGTGAACCTGTTCCCTATGGCTACACCTTC.

The chain carries TRBV5-5 and TRBJ2-2, with 13 bases matching TRBD2. Germline V gene lookup returns CDR1 SGHKS and CDR2 YYEKEE (reference sequence). V was clipped by 2 bases and J by 7 bases; unmatched bases: 11. There are 18 residues in the CDR3. CDR3 sequence reads: CASSLSGTSGIVGGELFF. The CDR3 region has the DNA TGTGCCAGCAGCTTATCCGGGACTAGCGGGATAGTTGGCGGGGAGCTGTTTTTT.

The chain is built from TRBV21-1 and TRBJ1-3; no DNA check was done on the table's D call, TRBD1. TRBV21-1 is a pseudogene. The CDR3 covers 13 residues. The DNA for the CDR3 is TGTGCCAGCAGCGACAGGGCTGGAAACACCATATATTTT. This translates into CASSDRAGNTIYF.

This clone was observed a single time. This chain uses TRBV28 with TRBJ1-4; 9 positions match TRBD1. In germline, CDR1 is MDHEN, CDR2 SYDVKM. The CDR3 has 16 residues. V dropped 5 bases and J dropped 4; count of bases not matched to a gene: 8. CDR3 sequence: CASSRAGTGNNEKLFF. CDR3 in DNA: TGTGCCAGCAGTCGGGCTGGGACAGGGAATAATGAAAAACTGTTTTTT.

This sequence joins TRBV5-1 and TRBJ1-1; D ambiguous. From germline, CDR1 is SGHRS and CDR2 YFSETQ. The ends were cut back, 7 bases at V and 3 bases at J, with 13 bases in the middle. The CDR3 is 13 amino acids. CDR3 loop: CASGSVGDTEAFF. The CDR3 DNA is TGCGCCAGCGGCTCGGTGGGTGACACTGAAGCTTTCTTT.